Each of the 5 T cell receptor beta chains below was sequenced from the same sample in a study of T-cell memory formation after mild COVID-19. Each CDR3 protein gets one entry after TCRdb re-called the 5' RACE reads with MiXCR. Of roughly 80,000 distinct CDR3 sequences listed, roughly 23% are singletons. The sample comprised PBMCs or a T cell subset sorted from them (not recorded which). These receptors were obtained from a man aged 18 to 30 who had mild COVID-19 (a few samples of this study predate the infection). Cell type and time point are not known.

The table lists this clonotype with a few counts. V and J are TRBV13 and TRBJ2-7; unclear D gene. Trimming removed 8 bases at V and 4 bases at J, with 15 bases between. The CDR3 covers 13 residues. Germline CDR1 and CDR2: PRHDT and FYEKMQ (reference sequence). The CDR3 loop reads CASGNRVEYEQYF. The CDR3 nucleotides read TGTGCCAGCGGCAACAGAGTGGAGTACGAGCAGTACTTC.

This clonotype was picked up a small number of times. V is TRBV10-3 and J is TRBJ2-5, with TRBD1 identical over 9 bases. Germline loops: CDR1 ENHRY, CDR2 SYGVKD. The CDR3 contains 14 residues. The J segment lost 5 bases and the V segment lost 6 bases, leaving 7 bases of the junction unmatched. The CDR3 DNA follows: TGTGCCATCAGCCACAGGGGGCCCTTGGAGACCCAGTACTTC. This gives the protein CAISHRGPLETQYF.

This chain joins TRBV7-9 and TRBJ2-2; 9 bases map to TRBD1. The ends lost 2 bases at V and 3 bases at J; junction bases unmatched: 4. The CDR3 length is 16 residues. CDR1 and CDR2 from the germline V gene are SEHNR and FQNEAQ (reference sequence). The DNA of the CDR3 is TGTGCCAGCAGCTTATCTCGGACAGGGGACACCGGGGAGCTGTTTTTT. Encoded protein: CASSLSRTGDTGELFF.

The chain uses TRBV15 and TRBJ2-4; no clear D. The V gene's germline CDR1 is LNHNV and CDR2 YYDKDF (reference sequence). The CDR3 is made up of 13 amino acids. V lost 2 bases and J lost 5, with 7 bases in between. CDR3 protein: CATSRPPQNIQYF. CDR3 nucleotide sequence: TGTGCCACCAGCAGACCCCCCCAAAACATTCAGTACTTC.

V and J are TRBV7-9 and TRBJ2-2; 9 bases agree with TRBD2. V shed 6 bases, J shed 6 bases, and the junction held 2 bases outside the gene matches. The germline gives CDR1 SEHNR, CDR2 FQNEAQ (reference sequence). The CDR3 extends over 13 amino acids. DNA for the CDR3: TGTGCCAGCAGTCAGCGGGAGGCCGGGGAGCTGTTTTTT. Protein sequence: CASSQREAGELFF.